A single sample is the source of the 31 T cell receptor beta chains below, sequenced in a study of neurological immune-mediated disorders. MiXCR was run by TCRdb on the 5' RACE reads, yielding one entry per CDR3 protein. The sample carries around 61,000 distinct CDR3 sequences, approximately 5.1% recorded once. The specimen was PBMCs. These receptors came from a human donor with multiple sclerosis. The donor label of this sample is uncertain.

This clonotype was recorded at least ten times. The J gene is TRBJ2-1, the V gene TRBV3-1; tentative D call: TRBD1 (5 bases). Per germline, CDR1 LGHDT and CDR2 YNNKEL (reference sequence). The V gene lost 4 bases and the J gene lost 0 bases, with 10 bases spanning the gap. This CDR3 region has 15 residues. CDR3 DNA sequence: TGTGCCAGCAGCCGTTCAAGGGGCTCCTACAATGAGCAGTTCTTC. Translating gives CASSRSRGSYNEQFF.

The table lists this clonotype with many counts. The genes are TRBV25-1 and TRBJ1-3; D gene ambiguous. The V gene lost 4 bases and the J gene lost 2 bases, with 6 bases spanning the gap. Germline CDR1 is MGHDK and CDR2 is SYGVNS. The CDR3 has 13 residues. The CDR3 nucleotides are TGTGCCAGCAGTGCTGCTGCTGGAAACACCATATATTTT. Residues: CASSAAAGNTIYF.

This clonotype was recorded at least ten times. V usage is TRBV6-5 and J usage is TRBJ2-7; 7 bases line up with TRBD1. This CDR3 is built from 15 residues. In germline, CDR1 is MNHEY, CDR2 SVGAGI. The V segment lost 6 bases and the J segment 2 bases; nucleotides outside the gene matches: 10. The CDR3, as DNA: TGTGCCAGCAGATTACTCCCGGGACAGACCTACGAGCAGTACTTC. This codes for CASRLLPGQTYEQYF.

The V and J genes are TRBV30 and TRBJ1-5; the D is unclear. CDR3 length: 13 residues. CDR1 and CDR2 from the germline V gene are GTSNPN and SVGIG (reference sequence). Trimming removed 2 bases at V and 3 bases at J, with 8 bases between. As DNA, the CDR3 is TGTGCCTGGAGTTTAAAGATCAATCAGCCCCAGCATTTT. It codes for CAWSLKINQPQHF.

This clonotype was recorded many times. The rearrangement joins TRBV11-2 to TRBJ2-5; D is unresolved. The V gene's germline CDR1 is SGHAT and CDR2 FQNNGV. This CDR3 region has 13 residues. Trimming removed 5 bases from V and 5 bases from J, with 12 bases in between. The chain's CDR3 is CASSLWPGETQYF. CDR3 coding DNA: TGTGCCAGCAGCCTTTGGCCCGGTGAGACCCAGTACTTC.

This clonotype was found many times. The CDR3: CASSLPGTGATDTQYF. DNA for the CDR3: TGCGCCAGCAGCTTGCCCGGGACAGGGGCAACAGATACGCAGTATTTT. J is TRBJ2-3 and V is TRBV5-1; 10 nucleotides line up with TRBD1. Germline-derived CDR1 and CDR2 are SGHRS and YFSETQ. With V trimmed by 1 base and J by 3 bases, 5 bases remained unmatched. The length of the CDR3 is 16 residues. Full variable domain (remainder filled in from reference TRBV5-1 and TRBJ2-3): KAGVTQTPRYLIKTRGQQVTLSCSPISGHRSVSWYQQTPGQGLQFLFEYFSETQRNKGNFPGRFSGRQFSNSRSEMNVSTLELGDSALYLCASSLPGTGATDTQYFGPGTRLTVL.

This clonotype was detected many times. The rearrangement links TRBV5-1 to TRBJ2-2, with D tentatively TRBD1 (6 bases). V lost 6 bases to trimming and J lost 0 bases, with 12 bases between them. CDR3 length: 15 amino acids. The germline V gene has CDR1 SGHRS and CDR2 YFSETQ. The chain's CDR3 is CASTTRGTNTGELFF. In nucleotides, the CDR3 is TGCGCCAGCACCACCAGGGGTACGAACACCGGGGAGCTGTTTTTT.

This clonotype was recorded many times. The chain has TRBV6-5 and TRBJ1-4; possible D gene TRBD1, 5 bases. V lost 5 bases to trimming and J lost 0 bases, with 13 bases between them. The length of the CDR3 is 16 residues. Germline lookup yields CDR1 MNHEY and CDR2 SVGAGI. CDR3 loop: CASSPLTAATNEKLFF. CDR3 coding DNA: TGTGCCAGCAGTCCCCTGACAGCAGCAACTAATGAAAAACTGTTTTTT.

There are many counts of this clonotype. The genes are TRBV29-1 and TRBJ2-1; tentatively, D is TRBD1 or TRBD2 (5 bases each). The germline V and J ends were trimmed by 3 bases and 8 bases, with 17 bases remaining between them. Germline V gene data show CDR1 as SQVTM and CDR2 as ANQGSEA. The CDR3 spans 14 residues. The CDR3 region is CSVDGDGYVHEQFF. The CDR3 DNA follows: TGCAGCGTTGACGGGGACGGGTACGTCCATGAGCAGTTCTTC.

The gene calls are TRBV18 and TRBJ2-7; D may correspond to TRBD1 or TRBD2 (5 bases each). The germline V gene encodes CDR1 KGHSH and CDR2 LQKENI. V was cut by 2 bases and J by 3 bases, with 17 bases left in between. The CDR3 sequence is 16 residues long. The CDR3 DNA follows: TGTGCCAGCTCACCAGTCCGAGGGGCCAGTGGCTACGAGCAGTACTTC. This encodes CASSPVRGASGYEQYF.

This rearrangement joins TRBV10-3 to TRBJ1-5; unclear D gene. CDR3 length: 13 amino acids. Germline values: CDR1 ENHRY, CDR2 SYGVKD. Trimming took off 7 bases at V and 7 bases at J, with 14 bases between the two ends. Here the CDR3 DNA reads TGTGCCATCACTGACGGGGTTCTGCAGCCCCAGCATTTT. It encodes CAITDGVLQPQHF.

This clonotype was counted at least ten times. The V gene is TRBV29-1, the J gene TRBJ2-2; possibly TRBD2 for D (5 bases). CDR1 SQVTM and CDR2 ANQGSEA come from the germline V gene. The CDR3 is made up of 15 amino acids. V dropped 6 bases and J dropped 4 bases, with 18 bases sitting between them. In DNA, the CDR3 is TGCAGCGTCGCGGGCCCCCGGCTCGGCACCGGGGAGCTGTTTTTT. Translated: CSVAGPRLGTGELFF.

The gene calls are TRBV29-1 and TRBJ1-2; D possibly corresponds to TRBD1 (6 bases). Germline CDR1 is SQVTM and CDR2 is ANQGSEA. The CDR3 has 15 residues. The V and J ends lost 1 base and 4 bases respectively, with 16 bases between them. The CDR3 sequence is CSVEASWDTGYGYTF. CDR3 nucleotides: TGCAGCGTTGAAGCCTCGTGGGACACCGGCTATGGCTACACCTTC. Based on the CDR3 plus reference TRBV29-1 and TRBJ1-2, the full variable domain is SAVISQKPSRDICQRGTSLTIQCQVDSQVTMMFWYRQQPGQSLTLIATANQGSEATYESGFVIDKFPISRPNLTFSTLTVSNMSPEDSSIYLCSVEASWDTGYGYTFGSGTRLTVV.

This clonotype was observed at least ten times. The genes are TRBV20-1 and TRBJ2-7; no clear D. The germline CDR1 and CDR2 sequences are DFQATT and SNEGSKA (reference sequence). V shed 0 bases and J shed 2 bases, with 14 bases lying between them. This CDR3 comprises 15 residues. Here the CDR3 DNA reads TGCAGTGCTAGAGATATTGTAGGGCTTACCTACGAGCAGTACTTC. It is translated as CSARDIVGLTYEQYF.

In this sample, this clonotype turned up many times. This chain connects TRBV5-6 to TRBJ2-7, with unresolved D. V gave up 5 bases and J gave up 0 bases, with 15 bases separating them. The CDR3 length is 15 residues. Per the germline V gene, CDR1 is SGHDT and CDR2 is YYEEEE. This chain's CDR3 is CASSRELQSSYEQYF. For the CDR3, the DNA is TGTGCCAGCAGTCGTGAACTACAAAGCTCCTACGAGCAGTACTTC.

Ten or more counts support this clonotype. The genes are TRBV5-1 and TRBJ2-6; D is ambiguous. Germline V gene lookup returns CDR1 SGHRS and CDR2 YFSETQ. The CDR3 totals 14 residues. V was trimmed by 0 bases and J by 2 bases, leaving 3 bases between them. CDR3 DNA: TGCGCCAGCAGCTTGGGGGCTGGGGCCAACGTCCTGACTTTC. As protein: CASSLGAGANVLTF.

This clonotype appeared many times. V and J are TRBV7-3 and TRBJ2-1; TRBD2 matches 7 bases. The V gene end was trimmed by 5 bases and the J gene end by 4 bases; junction bases not matched to a gene: 11. The CDR3 is 16 residues long. Germline V gene data show CDR1 as SGHTA and CDR2 as FQGTGA. The CDR3 region is CASSPVGWGGYNEQFF. The CDR3 bases are TGTGCCAGCAGCCCCGTGGGGTGGGGGGGATACAATGAGCAGTTCTTC.

The chain has TRBV12-3 or TRBV12-4 and TRBJ1-3, with a possible D match to TRBD1 (5 bases). The CDR3 contains 13 residues. Trimming removed 8 bases from V and 2 bases from J, with 10 bases in between. The CDR3 DNA reads as TGTGCCAGCCAGGGTGCTACTGGAAACACCATATATTTT. This translates into CASQGATGNTIYF.

This clonotype was counted many times. V is TRBV6-5 and J is TRBJ2-3, with D uncertain. The ends were cut back, 6 bases at V and 4 bases at J, with 14 bases in the middle. The germline gives CDR1 MNHEY, CDR2 SVGAGI. The CDR3 runs 14 residues. CDR3 coding DNA: TGTGCCAGCAGCCAGGACCCCCATGCAGATACGCAGTATTTT. Its translation is CASSQDPHADTQYF.

This clonotype was detected many times. This chain joins TRBV5-1 and TRBJ2-7, with TRBD1 identical over 7 bases. The CDR3 extends over 15 amino acids. Trimming at V came to 3 bases and at J to 0 bases, leaving 6 bases not matched to a gene. Per the germline V gene, CDR1 is SGHRS and CDR2 is YFSETQ. CDR3 in amino acids: CASSWSTGTSYEQYF. CDR3 nucleotides: TGCGCCAGCAGCTGGTCGACAGGGACCTCCTACGAGCAGTACTTC.

This clonotype was counted ten times or more. The CDR3 here is CASSFYTNTEAFF. DNA for the CDR3: TGTGCCAGCAGCTTCTACACGAACACTGAAGCTTTCTTT. The chain links TRBV5-5 to TRBJ1-1; no reliable D call. Between the trimmed V and J ends, which lost 2 bases and 1 base, there was a span of 6 bases. This CDR3 spans 13 amino acids. Germline assignment: CDR1 SGHKS and CDR2 YYEKEE (reference sequence).

This chain links TRBV11-2 with TRBJ2-1; the match to TRBD1 covers 8 bases. The V segment lost 2 bases and the J segment 7 bases; nucleotides outside the gene matches: 10. Per germline, CDR1 SGHAT and CDR2 FQNNGV. This CDR3 is built from 16 residues. The CDR3 DNA sequence: TGTGCCAGCAGCTTATCGAGGGCAGGGGGCTCTAATGAGCAGTTCTTC. It codes for CASSLSRAGGSNEQFF.

This clonotype was observed at least ten times. The rearrangement links TRBV5-1 to TRBJ2-1; D not resolved. The CDR3 is 14 residues long. The V and J ends lost 5 bases and 0 bases respectively, with 9 bases between them. Germline lookup yields CDR1 SGHRS and CDR2 YFSETQ. The CDR3 protein is CASSIASSYNEQFF. The DNA for the CDR3 is TGCGCCAGCAGTATAGCTTCCTCCTACAATGAGCAGTTCTTC.

This clonotype was counted ten times or more. This chain links TRBV5-1 with TRBJ1-1; D not certain. The CDR3 loop spans 16 amino acids. CDR1 is SGHRS and CDR2 is YFSETQ in the germline V gene. V was trimmed by 0 bases and J by 0 bases, leaving 12 bases between them. The CDR3 nucleotides are TGCGCCAGCAGCTTGGGGGTGGGAGGCATGAACACTGAAGCTTTCTTT. Its protein product is CASSLGVGGMNTEAFF.

This clonotype was observed a few times. CDR3 coding DNA: TGCGCCAGCGGAAAGAGGGTGAACACCGGGGAGCTGTTTTTT. Translated, it gives CASGKRVNTGELFF. V gene TRBV5-1 combines with J gene TRBJ2-2; possible D gene TRBD2, 5 bases. CDR3 length: 14 residues. CDR1 is SGHRS and CDR2 is YFSETQ in the germline V gene. The V end lost 7 bases, the J end lost 1 base, and 11 bases lay between the germline ends.

This clonotype has at least ten counts. The chain joins TRBV7-2 to TRBJ1-1; tentatively, D is TRBD1 (6 bases). The V gene lost 2 bases and the J gene lost 1 base, with 8 bases spanning the gap. CDR3 length equals 14 residues. Germline CDR1 is SGHTA and CDR2 is FQGNSA. The CDR3 DNA sequence: TGTGCCAGCAGCTTAAGGGGGTGGAACACTGAAGCTTTCTTT. Protein: CASSLRGWNTEAFF.

This clonotype showed up many times. The chain joins TRBV5-1 to TRBJ1-6, with a weak D call TRBD1 (5 bases). CDR1 is SGHRS, CDR2 YFSETQ, per germline. There are 16 residues in the CDR3. Trimming removed 4 bases from V and 3 bases from J, with 14 bases in between. The CDR3 region is CASSIRGSYYNSPLHF. As DNA, the CDR3 is TGCGCCAGCAGCATACGGGGGAGCTACTATAATTCACCCCTCCACTTT.

This clonotype was picked up many times. The rearrangement links TRBV12-3 or TRBV12-4 to TRBJ1-5; TRBD1 aligns across 7 bases. This CDR3 spans 14 amino acids. Trimming at V came to 7 bases and at J to 4 bases, leaving 7 bases not matched to a gene. The chain's CDR3 is CASKYSGGNQPQHF. The CDR3 DNA follows: TGTGCCAGCAAATACTCAGGGGGGAATCAGCCCCAGCATTTT.

This clonotype was detected many times. This chain connects TRBV3-1 to TRBJ1-3; 7 bases line up with TRBD1. V gave up 7 bases and J gave up 9 bases; unmatched junction bases: 9. CDR3 length: 13 residues. Germline CDR1 and CDR2: LGHDT and YNNKEL (reference sequence). The CDR3 reads CASTRQGSSTIYF. The DNA for the CDR3 is TGTGCCAGCACTCGACAGGGATCAAGCACCATATATTTT.

Note on this clonotype: Just one base apart from a much larger clone, this may be a read error. This chain connects TRBV5-1 to TRBJ1-1; 8 bases agree with TRBD1. This CDR3 contains 15 residues. Germline loops: CDR1 SGHRS, CDR2 YFSETQ. J was trimmed by 4 bases and V by 4 bases; bases with no gene match: 9. This CDR3 is CASSNRDRSGTEAFF. In DNA, the CDR3 is TGCGCCAGCAGCAACCGGGACAGGTCTGGCACTGAAGCTTTCTTT. Looking up the rest from reference TRBV5-1 and TRBJ1-1 gives the full variable domain: KAGVTQTPRYLIKTRGQQVTLSCSPISGHRSVSWYQQTPGQGLQFLFEYFSETQRNKGNFPGRFSGRQFSNSRSEMNVSTLELGDSALYLCASSNRDRSGTEAFFGQGTRLTVV.

This clonotype was counted ten times or more. The V gene is TRBV20-1, the J gene TRBJ2-2; D ambiguous. Germline CDR1 and CDR2: DFQATT and SNEGSKA (reference sequence). The CDR3 totals 14 residues. Trimming took off 5 bases at V and 8 bases at J, with 18 bases between the two ends. The CDR3 nucleotides are TGCAGTGCTCCCGGGCCAAGGCAGAGAGGGGAGCTGTTTTTT. Translation: CSAPGPRQRGELFF.